This T cell receptor (beta chain) was found in a study of T cell responses to AZD1222 COVID-19 vaccine. Profiling relied on immunoSEQ multiplex PCR, and the TCRdb table lists in-frame clones only, not all of them. Of fewer than 150,000 clones listed, roughly nine tenths were seen once; the top ten hold roughly a tenth. The length of the CDR3 is 13 residues. V was pared by 3 bases and J by 2 bases, with 9 bases between. The V gene's germline CDR1 is SGHRS and CDR2 YFSETQ. The source is an adult who received the AZD1222 COVID-19 vaccine. V and J are TRBV5-1 and TRBJ2-7; D gene unclear. This material consisted of peripheral blood, taken 28 days after the second AZD1222 dose. The CDR3 reads CASSWTETYEQYF. For the CDR3, the DNA is TGCGCCAGCAGCTGGACGGAGACCTACGAGCAGTACTTC.